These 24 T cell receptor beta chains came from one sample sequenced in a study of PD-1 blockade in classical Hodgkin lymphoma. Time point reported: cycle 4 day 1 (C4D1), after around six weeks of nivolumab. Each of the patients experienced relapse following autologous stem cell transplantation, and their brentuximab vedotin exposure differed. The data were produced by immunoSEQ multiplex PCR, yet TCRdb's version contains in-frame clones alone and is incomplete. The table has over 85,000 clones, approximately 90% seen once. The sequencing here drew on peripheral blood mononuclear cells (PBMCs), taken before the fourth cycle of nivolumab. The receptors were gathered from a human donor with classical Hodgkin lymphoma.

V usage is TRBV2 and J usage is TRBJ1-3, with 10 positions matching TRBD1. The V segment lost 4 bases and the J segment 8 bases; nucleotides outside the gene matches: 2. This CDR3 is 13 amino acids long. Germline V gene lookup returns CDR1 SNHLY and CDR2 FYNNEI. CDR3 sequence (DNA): TGTGCCAGCAGTGTGGACAGGGGGGACACCATATATTTT. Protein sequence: CASSVDRGDTIYF.

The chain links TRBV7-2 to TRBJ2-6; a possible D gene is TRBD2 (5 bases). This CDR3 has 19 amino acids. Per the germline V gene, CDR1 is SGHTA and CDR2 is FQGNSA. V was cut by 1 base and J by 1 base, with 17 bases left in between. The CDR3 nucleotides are TGTGCCAGCAGCTTAGGTTTATCGGGGTCACGGTCTGGGGCCAACGTCCTGACTTTC. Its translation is CASSLGLSGSRSGANVLTF.

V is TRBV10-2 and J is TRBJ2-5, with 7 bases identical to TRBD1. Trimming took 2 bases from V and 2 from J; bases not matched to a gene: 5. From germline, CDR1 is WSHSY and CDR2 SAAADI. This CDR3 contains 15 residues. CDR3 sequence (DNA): TGCGCCAGCAGTGAGCTAAGGGACAGACAAGAGACCCAGTACTTC. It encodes CASSELRDRQETQYF.

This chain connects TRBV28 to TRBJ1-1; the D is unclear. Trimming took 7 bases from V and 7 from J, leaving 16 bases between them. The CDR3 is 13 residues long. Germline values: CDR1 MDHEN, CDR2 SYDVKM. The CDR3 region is CASTGPSWGEAFF. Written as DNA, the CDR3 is TGTGCCAGCACTGGACCGTCCTGGGGTGAAGCTTTCTTT.

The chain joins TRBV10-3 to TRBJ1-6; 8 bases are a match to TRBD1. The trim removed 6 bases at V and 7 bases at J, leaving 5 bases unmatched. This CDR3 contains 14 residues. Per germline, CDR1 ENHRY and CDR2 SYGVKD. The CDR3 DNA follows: TGTGCCATCAGGGACAGGGAAGGGAATTCACCCCTCCACTTT. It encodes CAIRDREGNSPLHF.

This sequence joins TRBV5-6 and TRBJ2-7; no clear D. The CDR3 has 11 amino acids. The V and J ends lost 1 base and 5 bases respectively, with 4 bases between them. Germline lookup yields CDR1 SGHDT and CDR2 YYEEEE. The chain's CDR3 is CASSLSNEQYF. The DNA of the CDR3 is TGTGCCAGCAGCTTGTCGAACGAGCAGTACTTC.

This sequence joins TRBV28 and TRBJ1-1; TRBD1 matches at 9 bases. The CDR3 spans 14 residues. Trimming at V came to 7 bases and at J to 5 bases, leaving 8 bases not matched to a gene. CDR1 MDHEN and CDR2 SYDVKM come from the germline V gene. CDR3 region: CASTLTGGGTEAFF. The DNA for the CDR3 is TGTGCCAGCACCCTGACAGGGGGGGGTACTGAAGCTTTCTTT.

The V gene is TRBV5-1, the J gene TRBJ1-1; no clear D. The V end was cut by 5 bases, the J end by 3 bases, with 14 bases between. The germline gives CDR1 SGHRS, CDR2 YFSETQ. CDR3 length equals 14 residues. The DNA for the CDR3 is TGCGCCAGCAGACGGCTCGATTGGGACACTGAAGCTTTCTTT. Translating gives CASRRLDWDTEAFF.

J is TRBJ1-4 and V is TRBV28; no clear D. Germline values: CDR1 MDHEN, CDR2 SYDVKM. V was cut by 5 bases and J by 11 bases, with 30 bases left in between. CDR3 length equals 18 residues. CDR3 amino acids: CASSPPPRAATRIGKLFF. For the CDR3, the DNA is TGTGCCAGCAGTCCCCCTCCAAGGGCAGCAACTAGGATTGGGAAACTGTTTTTT. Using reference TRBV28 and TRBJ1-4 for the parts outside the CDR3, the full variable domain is DVKVTQSSRYLVKRTGEKVFLECVQDMDHENMFWYRQDPGLGLRLIYFSYDVKMKEKGDIPEGYSVSREKKERFSLILESASTNQTSMYLCASSPPPRAATRIGKLFFGSGTQLSVL.

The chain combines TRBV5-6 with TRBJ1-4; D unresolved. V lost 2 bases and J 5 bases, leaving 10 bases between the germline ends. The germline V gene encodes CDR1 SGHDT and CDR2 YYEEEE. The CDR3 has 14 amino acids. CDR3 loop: CASSLGGRNEKLFF. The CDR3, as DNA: TGTGCCAGCAGCTTAGGAGGGAGAAATGAAAAACTGTTTTTT.

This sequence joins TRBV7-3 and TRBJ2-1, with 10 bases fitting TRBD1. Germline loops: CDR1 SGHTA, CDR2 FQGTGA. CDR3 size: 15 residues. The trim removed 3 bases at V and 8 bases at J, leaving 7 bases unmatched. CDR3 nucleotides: TGTGCCAGCAGCTTCGGACAGGGGGAGTTTGATGAGCAGTTCTTC. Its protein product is CASSFGQGEFDEQFF.

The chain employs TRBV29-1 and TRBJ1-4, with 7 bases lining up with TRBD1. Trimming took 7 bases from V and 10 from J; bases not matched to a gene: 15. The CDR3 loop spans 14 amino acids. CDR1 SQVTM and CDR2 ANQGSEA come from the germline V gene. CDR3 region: CSGQTGIPEGKLFF. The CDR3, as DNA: TGCAGCGGCCAGACAGGGATCCCAGAAGGAAAACTGTTTTTT.

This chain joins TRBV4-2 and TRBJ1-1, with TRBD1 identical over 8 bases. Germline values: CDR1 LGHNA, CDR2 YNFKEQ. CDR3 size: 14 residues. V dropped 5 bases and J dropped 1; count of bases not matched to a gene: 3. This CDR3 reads CASSSGQGNTEAFF. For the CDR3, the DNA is TGTGCCAGCAGCTCTGGACAGGGGAACACTGAAGCTTTCTTT.

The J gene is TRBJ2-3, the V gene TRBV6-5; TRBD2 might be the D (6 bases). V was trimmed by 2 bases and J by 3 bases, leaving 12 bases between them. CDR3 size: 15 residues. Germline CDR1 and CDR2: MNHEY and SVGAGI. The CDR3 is CASSYRGMGTDTQYF. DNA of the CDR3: TGTGCCAGCAGTTACCGGGGGATGGGTACAGATACGCAGTATTTT.

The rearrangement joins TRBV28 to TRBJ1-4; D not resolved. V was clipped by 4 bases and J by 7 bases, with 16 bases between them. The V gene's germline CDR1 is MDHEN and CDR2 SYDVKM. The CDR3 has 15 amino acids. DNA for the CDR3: TGTGCCAGCAGTTACAGACACCTTGCAAGTGAAAAACTGTTTTTT. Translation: CASSYRHLASEKLFF.

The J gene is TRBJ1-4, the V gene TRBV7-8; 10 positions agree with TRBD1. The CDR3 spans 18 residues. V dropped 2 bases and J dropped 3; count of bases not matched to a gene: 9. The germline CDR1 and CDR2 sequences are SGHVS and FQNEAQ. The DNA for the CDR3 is TGTGCCAGCAGCTTACGGCTCGGACAGGGGGATTCTAATGAAAAACTGTTTTTT. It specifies CASSLRLGQGDSNEKLFF.

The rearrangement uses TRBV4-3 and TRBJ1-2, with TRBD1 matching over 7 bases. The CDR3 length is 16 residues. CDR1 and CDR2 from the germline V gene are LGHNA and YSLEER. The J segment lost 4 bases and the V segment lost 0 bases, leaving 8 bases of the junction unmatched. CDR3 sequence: CASSQEGTGVVYGYTF. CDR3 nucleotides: TGCGCCAGCAGCCAAGAGGGCACAGGGGTCGTCTATGGCTACACCTTC.

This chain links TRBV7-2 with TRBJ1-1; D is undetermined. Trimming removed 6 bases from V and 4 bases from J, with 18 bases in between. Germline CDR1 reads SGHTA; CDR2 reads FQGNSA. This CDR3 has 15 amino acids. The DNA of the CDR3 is TGTGCCAGCAGGGTCGTCTCGGGTGACGGCACTGAAGCTTTCTTT. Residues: CASRVVSGDGTEAFF.

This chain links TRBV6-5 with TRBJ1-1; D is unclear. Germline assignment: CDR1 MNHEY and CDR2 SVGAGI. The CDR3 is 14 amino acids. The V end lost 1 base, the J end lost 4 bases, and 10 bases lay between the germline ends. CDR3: CASSYFQRSTEAFF. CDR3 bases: TGTGCCAGCAGTTACTTCCAGCGTAGCACTGAAGCTTTCTTT.

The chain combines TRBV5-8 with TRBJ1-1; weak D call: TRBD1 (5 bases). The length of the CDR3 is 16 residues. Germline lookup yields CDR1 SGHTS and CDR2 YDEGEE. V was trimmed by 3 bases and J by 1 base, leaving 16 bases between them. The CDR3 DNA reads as TGTGCCAGCAGCTCTCGGCCCAGGGTAGCGAACACTGAAGCTTTCTTT. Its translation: CASSSRPRVANTEAFF.

Here the CDR3 reads CASSFFEKNGYTF. The CDR3 DNA is TGCGCCAGCAGCTTTTTCGAGAAAAATGGCTACACCTTC. The rearrangement links TRBV5-1 to TRBJ1-2, with unresolved D. Germline CDR1 is SGHRS and CDR2 is YFSETQ. V was shortened by 2 bases and J by 6 bases, with 11 bases between the two germline ends. The CDR3 sequence is 13 residues long. The full variable domain, in which reference TRBV5-1 and TRBJ1-2 provide the parts outside the CDR3, is KAGVTQTPRYLIKTRGQQVTLSCSPISGHRSVSWYQQTPGQGLQFLFEYFSETQRNKGNFPGRFSGRQFSNSRSEMNVSTLELGDSALYLCASSFFEKNGYTFGSGTRLTVV.

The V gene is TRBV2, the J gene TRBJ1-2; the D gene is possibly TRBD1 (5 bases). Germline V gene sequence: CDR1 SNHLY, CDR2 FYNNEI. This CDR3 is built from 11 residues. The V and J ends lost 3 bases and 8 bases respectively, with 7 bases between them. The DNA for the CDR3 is TGTGCCAGCAGTGATCGGGGCGGCTACACCTTC. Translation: CASSDRGGYTF.

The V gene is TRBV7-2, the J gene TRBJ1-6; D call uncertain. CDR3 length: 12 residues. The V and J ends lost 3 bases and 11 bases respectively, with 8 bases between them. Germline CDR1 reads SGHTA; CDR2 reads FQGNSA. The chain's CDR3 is CASSLWAAPLHF. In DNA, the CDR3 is TGTGCCAGCAGCTTGTGGGCGGCACCCCTCCACTTT.

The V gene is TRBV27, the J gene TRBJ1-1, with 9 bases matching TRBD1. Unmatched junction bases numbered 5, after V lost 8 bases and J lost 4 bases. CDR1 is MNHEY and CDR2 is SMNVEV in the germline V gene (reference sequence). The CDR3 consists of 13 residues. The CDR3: CASDRGVGTEAFF. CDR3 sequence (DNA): TGTGCCAGCGACAGGGGGGTAGGCACTGAAGCTTTCTTT.